The present T cell receptor (beta chain) was sequenced within a study of blood T cell repertoires in COVID-19. Study in general: Sites in the United States, Italy and Spain provided acute and convalescent COVID-19 samples. In each case, the material was cDNA or gDNA derived from T cells, B-cell-depleted T cells, or PBMCs.

This CDR3 spans 13 amino acids. The germline V gene encodes CDR1 MNHEY and CDR2 SVGAGI. Trimming removed 6 bases at V and 1 base at J, with 9 bases between. Source study methods: Using reference gene primer amplification, nucleated cell counts were estimated. This table comes from immunoSEQ multiplex PCR, and its TCRdb copy is limited to in-frame clones, with some not included. That table supplies the V and J calls and clone size; D and trimming were determined from the DNA. The sample lists around 37,000 clones; roughly 84% were seen once. Sequenced sample: peripheral blood. The chain has TRBV6-5 and TRBJ1-1; perhaps TRBD1 as D (5 bases). This clonotype originated in a human donor in a cohort sampled during active COVID-19. CDR3: CASSFGQNTEAFF. The CDR3 DNA is TGTGCCAGCAGCTTCGGACAGAACACTGAAGCTTTCTTT.